Presented here are 31 T cell receptor beta chains from one specimen sequenced in a study of blood T cell repertoires in COVID-19. Sequenced by immunoSEQ multiplex PCR; TCRdb stores in-frame clones only, minus some. The table records roughly 58,000 clones, approximately 84% of them present only once. The specimen sequenced was peripheral blood. The receptors here all came from a man aged 65 to 79 with active COVID-19.

The CDR3 sequence: CASSQVGTSGSSTDTQYF. The CDR3 DNA follows: TGTGCCAGCAGCCAAGTAGGGACTAGCGGGAGTAGCACAGATACGCAGTATTTT. The rearrangement uses TRBV4-2 and TRBJ2-3, with 14 bases matching TRBD2. The CDR3 is 18 residues long. J lost 0 bases, V lost 1 base, and 3 bases had no gene match. Germline-derived CDR1 and CDR2 are LGHNA and YNFKEQ.

The J gene is TRBJ1-1, the V gene TRBV11-2; 10 bases are shared with TRBD1. This CDR3 is built from 13 residues. CDR1 and CDR2 from the germline V gene are SGHAT and FQNNGV. V shed 1 base, J shed 10 bases, and the junction held 3 bases outside the gene matches. CDR3 DNA: TGTGCCAGCAGCTTAGGGGGGACAGGGGCAGCTTTCTTT. Translated, it gives CASSLGGTGAAFF.

J is TRBJ1-2 and V is TRBV5-1; D possibly corresponds to TRBD1 (5 bases). CDR1 and CDR2 (germline): SGHRS, YFSETQ. This CDR3 is 18 amino acids long. V was clipped by 1 base and J by 0 bases, with 19 bases between them. The CDR3 here is CASSLSRITGAANYGYTF. The DNA of the CDR3 is TGCGCCAGCAGCTTGAGCCGAATCACAGGTGCGGCTAACTATGGCTACACCTTC.

This clone was observed a few times. This chain joins TRBV9 and TRBJ2-1, with D hard to call. Germline CDR1 is SGDLS and CDR2 is YYNGEE. The ends were cut back, 4 bases at V and 5 bases at J, with 13 bases in the middle. The CDR3 extends over 14 amino acids. CDR3: CASSPINSDNEQFF. In nucleotides, the CDR3 is TGTGCCAGCAGCCCGATAAATAGTGACAATGAGCAGTTCTTC. Filled out from reference TRBV9 and TRBJ2-1, the complete variable domain reads DSGVTQTPKHLITATGQRVTLRCSPRSGDLSVYWYQQSLDQGLQFLIQYYNGEERAKGNILERFSAQQFPDLHSELNLSSLELGDSALYFCASSPINSDNEQFFGPGTRLTVL.

The chain is built from TRBV6-6 and TRBJ1-2; 7 nucleotides line up with TRBD1. The CDR3 is 14 residues long. The junction had 12 bases not matched to a gene; V was cut back by 6 bases and J by 8 bases. Germline V gives CDR1 MNHNY, CDR2 SVGAGI (reference sequence). The CDR3 loop is CASRREGQPSGYTF. In nucleotides, the CDR3 is TGTGCCAGCAGGCGTGAGGGACAGCCCAGCGGCTACACCTTC.

This clone was picked up a small number of times. V is TRBV6-5 and J is TRBJ2-7; D is possibly TRBD2 (6 bases). Germline loops: CDR1 MNHEY, CDR2 SVGAGI. This CDR3 has 12 amino acids. V was clipped by 6 bases and J by 6 bases, with 12 bases between them. This chain's CDR3 is CASRVGEVEQYF. The CDR3 DNA is TGTGCCAGCAGGGTAGGGGAGGTCGAGCAGTACTTC.

The chain is built from TRBV7-2 and TRBJ2-3; 11 bases align to TRBD2. The CDR3 length is 16 residues. Germline V gene sequence: CDR1 SGHTA, CDR2 FQGNSA. Trimming cost V 5 bases and J 4 bases; bases outside gene matches: 8. The CDR3 region has the DNA TGTGCCAGCAGCGGGATTAGCGGGAGGGTTGCAGATACGCAGTATTTT. Its protein is CASSGISGRVADTQYF. Together with reference TRBV7-2 and TRBJ2-3, the CDR3 gives the full variable domain: GAGVSQSPSNKVTEKGKDVELRCDPISGHTALYWYRQSLGQGLEFLIYFQGNSAPDKSGLPSDRFSAERTGGSVSTLTIQRTQQEDSAVYLCASSGISGRVADTQYFGPGTRLTVL.

V and J are TRBV4-3 and TRBJ2-6; maybe TRBD2 (7 bases). Trimming took off 2 bases at V and 0 bases at J, with 20 bases between the two ends. The CDR3 extends over 20 amino acids. The V gene's germline CDR1 is LGHNA and CDR2 YSLEER. CDR3 loop: CASSQKWGREISSGANVLTF. The DNA for the CDR3 is TGCGCCAGCAGCCAAAAGTGGGGGCGGGAGATCTCCTCTGGGGCCAACGTCCTGACTTTC.

The CDR3 nucleotides are TGTGCCAGCGGACTAGCGCCGAACACCGGGGAGCTGTTTTTT. Amino acid sequence: CASGLAPNTGELFF. V gene TRBV9 combines with J gene TRBJ2-2, with 9 bases identical to TRBD2. The CDR3 sequence is 14 residues long. Germline lookup yields CDR1 SGDLS and CDR2 YYNGEE. J was trimmed by 0 bases and V by 7 bases; bases with no gene match: 1.

The J gene is TRBJ2-1, the V gene TRBV24-1; 8 bases are shared with TRBD2. Germline loops: CDR1 KGHDR, CDR2 SFDVKD. J gave up 0 bases and V 2 bases, and 5 bases lay outside the gene matches. The CDR3 has 17 residues. The CDR3 DNA reads TGTGCCACCAGTGATTCGATAGCGGGGAGCTCCTACAATGAGCAGTTCTTC. This gives the protein CATSDSIAGSSYNEQFF.

This clone has just a few counts. The V and J genes are TRBV7-9 and TRBJ2-1, with TRBD2 as a possible D gene (7 bases). The CDR3 totals 16 residues. The V and J ends lost 6 bases and 2 bases respectively, with 17 bases between them. The V gene's germline CDR1 is SEHNR and CDR2 FQNEAQ (reference sequence). DNA for the CDR3: TGTGCCAGCAGTCAAAAACTAGGGGGGGCCTACAATGAGCAGTTCTTC. Translating it yields CASSQKLGGAYNEQFF.

The genes are TRBV9 and TRBJ2-3, with D hard to call. The V and J ends lost 2 bases and 0 bases respectively, with 10 bases between them. There are 15 residues in the CDR3. Germline CDR1 is SGDLS and CDR2 is YYNGEE. The DNA of the CDR3 is TGTGCCAGCAGCGTTCAACTGAGTAGCACAGATACGCAGTATTTT. Its translation: CASSVQLSSTDTQYF.

The chain couples TRBV14 to TRBJ1-6; D is undetermined. The V end was cut by 2 bases, the J end by 6 bases, with 5 bases between. Germline V CDR1 and CDR2: SGHDN, FVKESK. CDR3 length: 13 amino acids. The CDR3 DNA is TGTGCCAGCAGCCAATCCCGTAATTCACCCCTCCACTTT. Encoded protein: CASSQSRNSPLHF.

The DNA for the CDR3 is TGTGCCTGGAGTCCCTTTCAGGGGTTCAATAATTCACCCCTCCACTTT. This codes for CAWSPFQGFNNSPLHF. The chain employs TRBV30 and TRBJ1-6; D perhaps matches TRBD1 (6 bases). Trimming took 2 bases from V and 5 from J, leaving 16 bases between them. The CDR3 runs 16 residues. The germline V gene has CDR1 GTSNPN and CDR2 SVGIG (reference sequence).

This rearrangement joins TRBV11-3 to TRBJ2-3; 10 bases match TRBD1. The ends lost 6 bases at V and 6 bases at J; junction bases unmatched: 3. The CDR3 covers 13 residues. The V gene's germline CDR1 is SGHNT and CDR2 YENEEA. In DNA, the CDR3 is TGTGCCAGCAGTTCGGGACAGGGGGATACGCAGTATTTT. Translating it yields CASSSGQGDTQYF. The variable domain in full, with the rest retrieved from reference TRBV11-3 and TRBJ2-3, is EAGVVQSPRYKIIEKKQPVAFWCNPISGHNTLYWYLQNLGQGPELLIRYENEEAVDDSQLPKDRFSAERLKGVDSTLKIQPAELGDSAVYLCASSSGQGDTQYFGPGTRLTVL.

The chain combines TRBV28 with TRBJ2-1; D is possibly TRBD2 (6 bases). CDR1 is MDHEN and CDR2 is SYDVKM in the germline V gene. CDR3 length: 16 residues. V was cut by 7 bases and J by 7 bases, with 23 bases left in between. The CDR3 spells CASNILGGTTSNEQFF. The CDR3 DNA sequence: TGTGCCAGCAACATCCTCGGAGGGACGACTAGTAATGAGCAGTTCTTC.

This clone was seen at least ten times. This rearrangement joins TRBV3-1 (or the pseudogene TRBV3-2) to TRBJ2-2; 14 bases are a match to TRBD2. CDR3 length: 16 residues. Trimming took 4 bases from V and 5 from J; bases not matched to a gene: 3. Germline CDR1 and CDR2: LGHDT and YNNKEL (reference sequence). The CDR3 nucleotides are TGTGCCAGCAGCCCCGGACTAGCGGGAGGTACCGGGGAGCTGTTTTTT. This translates into CASSPGLAGGTGELFF.

J is TRBJ2-4 and V is TRBV12-3 or TRBV12-4; weak D call: TRBD1 (6 bases). The CDR3 is made up of 12 amino acids. V was shortened by 3 bases and J by 9 bases, with 9 bases between the two germline ends. For the CDR3, the DNA is TGTGCCAGCAGTTTCGGACAGCGCATTCAGTACTTC. Its translation: CASSFGQRIQYF.

This sequence joins TRBV28 and TRBJ1-1; D is perhaps TRBD1 (6 bases). The CDR3 spans 11 residues. The V and J ends lost 5 bases and 10 bases respectively, with 11 bases between them. Germline loops: CDR1 MDHEN, CDR2 SYDVKM. Here the CDR3 reads CASSNREVAFF. Written as DNA, the CDR3 is TGTGCCAGCAGTAACAGGGAAGTAGCTTTCTTT.

The chain has TRBV2 and TRBJ2-7; TRBD1 agrees at 7 bases. Germline CDR1 is SNHLY and CDR2 is FYNNEI. CDR3 size: 12 residues. J gave up 11 bases and V 6 bases, and 10 bases lay outside the gene matches. CDR3 amino acids: CASSGSDRLEYF. The CDR3, as DNA: TGTGCCAGCAGCGGTTCGGACAGGCTTGAGTACTTC.

In its sample, this clone was seen a few times. The chain joins TRBV5-6 to TRBJ2-4; D is perhaps TRBD2 (5 bases). The V end lost 4 bases, the J end lost 0 bases, and 11 bases lay between the germline ends. Germline lookup yields CDR1 SGHDT and CDR2 YYEEEE. The CDR3 loop spans 15 amino acids. CDR3 sequence: CASSTLAAAKNIQYF. In nucleotides, the CDR3 is TGTGCCAGCAGCACCCTAGCCGCAGCCAAAAACATTCAGTACTTC.

In this sample, this clone is medium-sized. This same CDR3 is encoded by further DNA sequences in the sample. The chain links TRBV4-3 to TRBJ2-7, with 8 positions matching TRBD1. The CDR3 length is 14 residues. V lost 3 bases and J lost 4; bases outside the gene matches: 5. Germline lookup yields CDR1 LGHNA and CDR2 YSLEER. The CDR3 region has the DNA TGCGCCAGCAGCCAGGGGACAGGCCGATACGAGCAGTACTTC. This translates into CASSQGTGRYEQYF.

V and J are TRBV4-3 and TRBJ1-4; D is unresolved. Trimming stripped 5 bases from V and 7 bases from J, with 23 bases between. Germline V gene data show CDR1 as LGHNA and CDR2 as YSLEER. The CDR3 runs 17 residues. Here the CDR3 DNA reads TGCGCCAGCAGCTATTTGGGAGCGGACTTTAAGGGTGAAAAACTGTTTTTT. As protein: CASSYLGADFKGEKLFF.

The chain carries TRBV12-3 or TRBV12-4 and TRBJ2-7; D not certain. This CDR3 is built from 12 residues. Deletions cut 3 bases from V and 8 bases from J, with 11 bases between. CDR3 sequence (DNA): TGTGCCAGCAGTTTTAACTCTGATAAGCAGTACTTC. It specifies CASSFNSDKQYF.

The genes are TRBV6-5 and TRBJ2-1, with D hard to call. This CDR3 has 15 amino acids. Germline lookup yields CDR1 MNHEY and CDR2 SVGAGI. Trimming took 6 bases from V and 9 from J, leaving 21 bases between them. The CDR3 DNA follows: TGTGCCAGCAGCCTTCGAGGCAGATGGAACGGTGAGCAGTTCTTC. Translation: CASSLRGRWNGEQFF.

The chain is built from TRBV5-1 and TRBJ2-3, with TRBD2 matching over 7 bases. Germline CDR1 SGHRS, CDR2 YFSETQ. This CDR3 has 14 amino acids. Trimming took 4 bases from V and 1 from J; bases not matched to a gene: 3. This chain's CDR3 is CASSLREGTDTQYF. The CDR3 DNA follows: TGCGCCAGCAGCCTTCGGGAGGGCACAGATACGCAGTATTTT. Full variable domain (remainder filled in from reference TRBV5-1 and TRBJ2-3): KAGVTQTPRYLIKTRGQQVTLSCSPISGHRSVSWYQQTPGQGLQFLFEYFSETQRNKGNFPGRFSGRQFSNSRSEMNVSTLELGDSALYLCASSLREGTDTQYFGPGTRLTVL.

The V and J genes are TRBV27 and TRBJ2-6; D uncertain. V lost 0 bases and J lost 0, with 6 bases in between. The CDR3 contains 16 residues. The germline CDR1 and CDR2 sequences are MNHEY and SMNVEV (reference sequence). The CDR3 sequence: CASSLSSYSGANVLTF. The CDR3 DNA sequence: TGTGCCAGCAGTTTATCGAGTTACTCTGGGGCCAACGTCCTGACTTTC.

V usage is TRBV7-3 and J usage is TRBJ2-2; D unclear. V lost 2 bases to trimming and J lost 1 base, with 5 bases between them. The CDR3 totals 14 residues. Germline CDR1 reads SGHTA; CDR2 reads FQGTGA. The CDR3 spells CASSLGRNTGELFF. CDR3 bases: TGTGCCAGCAGCTTAGGGCGGAACACCGGGGAGCTGTTTTTT.

This clone showed up just a few times. This chain uses TRBV9 with TRBJ2-2, with 10 bases that match TRBD2. The V and J ends lost 0 bases and 6 bases, in that order; junction bases with no gene match: 5. CDR1 and CDR2 from the germline V gene are SGDLS and YYNGEE. This CDR3 contains 16 residues. In nucleotides, the CDR3 is TGTGCCAGCAGCGTAGGGAGCGGGAGGGCCCCCGGGGAGCTGTTTTTT. Residues: CASSVGSGRAPGELFF. The full variable domain, with the rest looked up from reference TRBV9 and TRBJ2-2, is DSGVTQTPKHLITATGQRVTLRCSPRSGDLSVYWYQQSLDQGLQFLIQYYNGEERAKGNILERFSAQQFPDLHSELNLSSLELGDSALYFCASSVGSGRAPGELFFGEGSRLTVL.

This clone was observed a few times. V is TRBV11-1 and J is TRBJ1-3, with D possibly being TRBD1 (6 bases). The length of the CDR3 is 14 residues. The germline V gene encodes CDR1 SGHAT and CDR2 FQDESV (reference sequence). The ends were cut back, 5 bases at V and 0 bases at J, with 8 bases in the middle. As DNA, the CDR3 is TGTGCCAGCAGCCACAGGGTCTCTGGAAACACCATATATTTT. Protein product: CASSHRVSGNTIYF.

J is TRBJ1-1 and V is TRBV28, with a weak D call TRBD1 (6 bases). This CDR3 has 15 amino acids. V was trimmed by 5 bases and J by 3 bases, leaving 16 bases between them. Per germline, CDR1 MDHEN and CDR2 SYDVKM. CDR3 in DNA: TGTGCCAGCAGTCCACAGGGTGGGTGGGACACTGAAGCTTTCTTT. Protein sequence: CASSPQGGWDTEAFF.